The clone carrying this T cell receptor beta chain was detected a few times. What it recognizes is unknown. Each population that was sorted was more than 98% pure. Since all of the isolated RNA was reverse transcribed, expressed TCRB transcripts were what got sequenced. The table came from immunoSEQ multiplex PCR; TCRdb's copy has only in-frame clones and leaves some out. The sample has some 900,000 clones, 15% to 20% seen once. The record originates from a study of beta chain features in type 1 diabetes. Broader study findings: Shortening of TCRB CDR3s, moderate but significant, appeared in all four CD4+ subsets of Type 1 diabetes patients. Equally in patients and controls, shorter templates might have been favored by PCR.

This CDR3 has 11 amino acids. V was pared by 3 bases and J by 5 bases, with 7 bases between. Germline values: CDR1 SQVTM, CDR2 ANQGSEA. V is TRBV29-1 and J is TRBJ1-1, with D uncertain. The clonotype comes from a woman aged 18-29 years in good health. The material sequenced was naive CD4+ T cells from blood. The CDR3, as DNA: TGCAGCGTTGAGAAGGCAACTGAAGCTTTCTTT. This encodes CSVEKATEAFF. Full variable domain (rest looked up from reference TRBV29-1 and TRBJ1-1): SAVISQKPSRDICQRGTSLTIQCQVDSQVTMMFWYRQQPGQSLTLIATANQGSEATYESGFVIDKFPISRPNLTFSTLTVSNMSPEDSSIYLCSVEKATEAFFGQGTRLTVV.